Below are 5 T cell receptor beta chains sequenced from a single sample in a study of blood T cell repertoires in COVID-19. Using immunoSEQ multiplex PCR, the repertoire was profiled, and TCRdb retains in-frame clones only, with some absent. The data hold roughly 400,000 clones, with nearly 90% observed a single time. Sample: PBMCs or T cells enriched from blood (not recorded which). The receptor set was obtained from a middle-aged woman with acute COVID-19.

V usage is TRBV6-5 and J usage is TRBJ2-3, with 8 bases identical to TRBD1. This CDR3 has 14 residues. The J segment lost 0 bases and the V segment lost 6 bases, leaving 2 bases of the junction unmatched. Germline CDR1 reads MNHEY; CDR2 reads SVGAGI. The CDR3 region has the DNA TGTGCCAGCAGCCGGACAGGGAGCACAGATACGCAGTATTTT. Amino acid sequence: CASSRTGSTDTQYF.

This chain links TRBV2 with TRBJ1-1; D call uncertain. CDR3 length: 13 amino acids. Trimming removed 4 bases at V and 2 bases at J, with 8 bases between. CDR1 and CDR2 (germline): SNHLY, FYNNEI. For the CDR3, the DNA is TGTGCCAGCAGTGTAAACCTAAACACTGAAGCTTTCTTT. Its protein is CASSVNLNTEAFF.

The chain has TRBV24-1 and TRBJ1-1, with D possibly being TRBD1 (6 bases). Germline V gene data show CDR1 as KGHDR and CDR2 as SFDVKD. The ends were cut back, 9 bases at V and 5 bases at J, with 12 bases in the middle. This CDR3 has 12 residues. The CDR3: CATHEQGTEAFF. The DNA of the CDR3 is TGTGCCACCCACGAACAGGGAACTGAAGCTTTCTTT.

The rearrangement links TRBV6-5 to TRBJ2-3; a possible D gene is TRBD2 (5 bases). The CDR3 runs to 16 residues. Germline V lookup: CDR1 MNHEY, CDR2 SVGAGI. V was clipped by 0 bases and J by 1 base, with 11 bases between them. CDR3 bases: TGTGCCAGCAGTTACTCGATCAGCGGAGGCACAGATACGCAGTATTTT. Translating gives CASSYSISGGTDTQYF.

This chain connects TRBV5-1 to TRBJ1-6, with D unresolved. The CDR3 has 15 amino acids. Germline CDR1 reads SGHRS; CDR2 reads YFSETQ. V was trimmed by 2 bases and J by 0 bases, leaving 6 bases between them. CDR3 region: CASSLTGSYNSPLHF. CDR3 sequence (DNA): TGCGCCAGCAGCTTAACCGGCTCCTATAATTCACCCCTCCACTTT.